A single sample is the source of the 24 T cell receptor beta chains below, sequenced in a study of cytomegalovirus exposure and HLA in healthy donors. Produced via immunoSEQ multiplex PCR; TCRdb's table is partial and in-frame only. Here the sample spans 250,000 to 400,000 clones, approximately 86% being singletons. The sample was PBMCs. The origin of the receptors is a man younger than 40 in good health and CMV-seronegative.

J is TRBJ2-6 and V is TRBV7-6; 8 nucleotides line up with TRBD2. This CDR3 region has 19 residues. The J segment lost 0 bases and the V segment lost 1 base, leaving 8 bases of the junction unmatched. Germline lookup yields CDR1 SGHVS and CDR2 FNYEAQ. CDR3 in DNA: TGTGCCAGCAGCTTAGAGGCTAGCGGGTTTGCCTCTGGGGCCAACGTCCTGACTTTC. Translation gives CASSLEASGFASGANVLTF.

This sequence joins TRBV6-5 and TRBJ2-7; TRBD2 matches 7 bases. CDR1 and CDR2 (germline): MNHEY, SVGAGI. CDR3 size: 15 residues. V was pared by 0 bases and J by 2 bases, with 4 bases of the junction left unmatched. CDR3 amino acids: CASSYSGGDAYEQYF. Here the CDR3 DNA reads TGTGCCAGCAGTTACTCGGGGGGGGATGCCTACGAGCAGTACTTC.

CDR3 bases: TGCAGCGTTGTGGACCGGGACAGGGCTCCTGGAAACACCATATATTTT. Translated: CSVVDRDRAPGNTIYF. J is TRBJ1-3 and V is TRBV29-1; 9 bases align to TRBD1. The J segment lost 2 bases and the V segment lost 4 bases, leaving 9 bases of the junction unmatched. The CDR3 is made up of 16 amino acids. The germline V gene encodes CDR1 SQVTM and CDR2 ANQGSEA.

This clone has just one count. The chain uses TRBV6-5 and TRBJ2-2; D uncertain. CDR1 MNHEY and CDR2 SVGAGI come from the germline V gene. The germline V and J ends were trimmed by 0 bases and 8 bases, with 7 bases remaining between them. The CDR3 totals 13 residues. Here the CDR3 DNA reads TGTGCCAGCAGTTACTCATTGGCAGGGGAGCTGTTTTTT. It codes for CASSYSLAGELFF.

The V and J genes are TRBV27 and TRBJ1-1; a weak D match, TRBD1 (5 bases). CDR1 and CDR2 from the germline V gene are MNHEY and SMNVEV (reference sequence). This CDR3 comprises 14 residues. Trimming removed 5 bases from V and 1 base from J, with 11 bases in between. DNA of the CDR3: TGTGCCAGCAGTCCAAGACAGACGAACACTGAAGCTTTCTTT. It specifies CASSPRQTNTEAFF.

The CDR3 DNA follows: TGTGCCAGCTCACCAGATGGTGCCGGGGAACAGCCCCAGCATTTT. Translating gives CASSPDGAGEQPQHF. The chain combines TRBV18 with TRBJ1-5; D is ambiguous. This CDR3 spans 15 amino acids. Trimming shortened V by 2 bases and J by 7 bases, and 15 bases separated the two germline ends. Germline-derived CDR1 and CDR2 are KGHSH and LQKENI.

The chain has TRBV4-3 and TRBJ1-6; no reliable D call. CDR1 is LGHNA, CDR2 YSLEER, per germline. The CDR3 runs to 15 residues. V lost 0 bases and J lost 7, with 10 bases in between. CDR3 sequence reads: CASSQDSGPNSPLHF. The CDR3 DNA reads as TGCGCCAGCAGCCAAGACAGTGGTCCGAATTCACCCCTCCACTTT.

V gene TRBV28 combines with J gene TRBJ1-2, with 10 bases lining up with TRBD1. Looked up from germline, CDR1 is MDHEN and CDR2 is SYDVKM. The CDR3 covers 16 residues. The V gene end was trimmed by 5 bases and the J gene end by 5 bases; junction bases not matched to a gene: 11. CDR3 DNA sequence: TGTGCCAGCAGTCCCGCCGGGGACAGGGGTGGGTATGGCTACACCTTC. Amino acids: CASSPAGDRGGYGYTF.

The chain carries TRBV5-1 and TRBJ2-2, with 11 nucleotides matching TRBD1. The CDR3 extends over 14 amino acids. Per the germline V gene, CDR1 is SGHRS and CDR2 is YFSETQ. Unmatched junction bases numbered 4, after V lost 8 bases and J lost 4 bases. CDR3 protein: CASRTGGGTGELFF. The CDR3 DNA is TGCGCCAGTCGGACAGGGGGCGGCACCGGGGAGCTGTTTTTT.

The chain uses TRBV6-5 and TRBJ1-4, with 7 bases that match TRBD1. Germline V gene data show CDR1 as MNHEY and CDR2 as SVGAGI. The CDR3 has 16 residues. Trimming took 0 bases from V and 8 from J; bases not matched to a gene: 9. The CDR3 DNA is TGTGCCAGCAGTTACTCGACGACAGGGATAGGCGAAAAACTGTTTTTT. Its protein product is CASSYSTTGIGEKLFF.

In this sample, this clone turned up once. This sequence joins TRBV19 and TRBJ2-3, with 9 bases aligning to TRBD1. V shed 3 bases, J shed 2 bases, and the junction held 3 bases outside the gene matches. CDR1 is LNHDA, CDR2 SQIVND, per germline (reference sequence). This CDR3 contains 15 residues. The CDR3 sequence is CASSIGTGYTDTQYF. In DNA, the CDR3 is TGTGCCAGTAGTATCGGGACAGGGTACACAGATACGCAGTATTTT.

The chain uses TRBV4-1 and TRBJ1-1; the D gene is possibly TRBD1 (5 bases). Germline V gene sequence: CDR1 MGHRA, CDR2 YSYEKL. The V and J ends lost 4 bases and 9 bases respectively, with 18 bases between them. This CDR3 region has 14 residues. The CDR3, as DNA: TGCGCCAGCAGCCTTTGGGGGGGTGTGGAGAAAGCTTTCTTT. Translating gives CASSLWGGVEKAFF.

The chain couples TRBV7-9 to TRBJ1-4; 7 bases align to TRBD1. The V segment lost 6 bases and the J segment 8 bases; nucleotides outside the gene matches: 9. This CDR3 has 14 residues. The germline CDR1 and CDR2 sequences are SEHNR and FQNEAQ (reference sequence). Written as DNA, the CDR3 is TGTGCCAGCAGGTCGGGACAGACTCAAGAAAAACTGTTTTTT. This translates into CASRSGQTQEKLFF.

This chain uses TRBV7-9 with TRBJ2-7; 7 positions match TRBD1. Germline V gives CDR1 SEHNR, CDR2 FQNEAQ (reference sequence). V shed 5 bases, J shed 5 bases, and the junction held 9 bases outside the gene matches. CDR3 length: 14 amino acids. In DNA form, the CDR3 reads TGTGCCAGCAGCGGTCCGGACAGGACCCACGAGCAGTACTTC. Residues: CASSGPDRTHEQYF.

The chain uses TRBV18 and TRBJ2-1; 7 bases are shared with TRBD2. Germline trimming cut 3 bases from V and 2 bases from J; bases unmatched to any gene: 4. The CDR3 sequence is 15 residues long. Germline V gene lookup returns CDR1 KGHSH and CDR2 LQKENI. The chain's CDR3 is CASSPAGEAYNEQFF. The CDR3 bases are TGTGCCAGCTCACCCGCGGGGGAAGCCTACAATGAGCAGTTCTTC.

This chain uses TRBV4-3 with TRBJ2-5; tentative D call: TRBD2 (5 bases). V shed 4 bases and J shed 2 bases, with 11 bases lying between them. Germline loops: CDR1 LGHNA, CDR2 YSLEER. The CDR3 runs to 14 residues. CDR3 nucleotide sequence: TGCGCCAGCAGCCCGAACGGCGGGCAAGAGACCCAGTACTTC. This gives the protein CASSPNGGQETQYF.

A single count supports this clone. The V call is TRBV25-1, the J call TRBJ2-5; 9 positions agree with TRBD1. V lost 1 base and J lost 4; bases outside the gene matches: 10. Germline-derived CDR1 and CDR2 are MGHDK and SYGVNS. CDR3 length equals 17 residues. This chain's CDR3 is CASSEFHGQGSLETQYF. As DNA, the CDR3 is TGTGCCAGCAGTGAATTTCATGGACAGGGGTCCTTAGAGACCCAGTACTTC.

The chain joins TRBV19 to TRBJ1-5, with unresolved D. Germline-derived CDR1 and CDR2 are LNHDA and SQIVND (reference sequence). V was trimmed by 4 bases and J by 9 bases, leaving 10 bases between them. The CDR3 extends over 12 amino acids. The CDR3 loop is CASSRFPGPQHF. CDR3 DNA sequence: TGTGCCAGTAGTAGGTTCCCCGGGCCCCAGCATTTT. The full variable domain, completed using reference TRBV19 and TRBJ1-5, is DGGITQSPKYLFRKEGQNVTLSCEQNLNHDAMYWYRQDPGQGLRLIYYSQIVNDFQKGDIAEGYSVSREKKESFPLTVTSAQKNPTAFYLCASSRFPGPQHFGDGTRLSIL.

The gene calls are TRBV6-6 and TRBJ1-3, with 7 positions matching TRBD1. The CDR3 runs 14 residues. The J segment lost 4 bases and the V segment lost 8 bases, leaving 8 bases of the junction unmatched. Germline CDR1 is MNHNY and CDR2 is SVGAGI (reference sequence). CDR3 coding DNA: TGTGCCAGCGACCCTACAGGGGTGGGAAACACCATATATTTT. It yields the protein CASDPTGVGNTIYF.

Worth noting for this clone: This specimen includes other DNA sequences encoding the same CDR3. V is TRBV18 and J is TRBJ1-2, with TRBD1 identical over 10 bases. Germline CDR1 and CDR2: KGHSH and LQKENI. The trim removed 2 bases at V and 5 bases at J, leaving 2 bases unmatched. This CDR3 is 14 amino acids long. The chain's CDR3 is CASSPGQGVYGYTF. CDR3 coding DNA: TGTGCCAGCTCACCAGGACAGGGGGTATATGGCTACACCTTC.

V usage is TRBV7-9 and J usage is TRBJ2-5; D remains unclear. CDR1 and CDR2 (germline): SEHNR, FQNEAQ (reference sequence). CDR3 length: 12 residues. Between the trimmed V and J ends, which lost 6 bases and 5 bases, there was a span of 10 bases. The CDR3 sequence: CASRRQTETQYF. The CDR3 coding sequence is TGTGCCAGCAGGCGACAAACCGAGACCCAGTACTTC.

The gene calls are TRBV5-1 and TRBJ2-1, with 9 bases identical to TRBD1. V was clipped by 1 base and J by 7 bases; unmatched bases: 9. CDR1 is SGHRS, CDR2 YFSETQ, per germline. The CDR3 contains 16 residues. CDR3 sequence reads: CASSLTDRGLLNEQFF. Written as DNA, the CDR3 is TGCGCCAGCAGCTTGACGGACAGGGGTCTACTGAATGAGCAGTTCTTC.

This chain links TRBV19 with TRBJ1-4; D may be TRBD1 (5 bases). V gave up 5 bases and J gave up 8 bases, with 12 bases separating them. Germline-derived CDR1 and CDR2 are LNHDA and SQIVND (reference sequence). The CDR3 is made up of 13 amino acids. CDR3 in DNA: TGTGCCAGTAGTGGGGACTTCTCGGAAAAACTGTTTTTT. Amino acid sequence: CASSGDFSEKLFF.

V is TRBV11-3 and J is TRBJ2-7; 8 nucleotides agree with TRBD1. Germline values: CDR1 SGHNT, CDR2 YENEEA. This CDR3 region has 16 residues. The J segment lost 2 bases and the V segment lost 6 bases, leaving 12 bases of the junction unmatched. In DNA form, the CDR3 reads TGTGCCAGCAGTTCTAAGGGGACAGGTGTGACCTACGAGCAGTACTTC. It is translated as CASSSKGTGVTYEQYF.